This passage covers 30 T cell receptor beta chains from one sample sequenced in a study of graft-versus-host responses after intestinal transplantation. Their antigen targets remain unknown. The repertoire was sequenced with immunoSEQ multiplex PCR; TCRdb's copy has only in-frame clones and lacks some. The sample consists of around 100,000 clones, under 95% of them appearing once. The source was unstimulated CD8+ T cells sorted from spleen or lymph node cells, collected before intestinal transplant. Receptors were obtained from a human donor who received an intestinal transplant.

The chain's CDR3 is CASSPNTHQDASYEQYF. DNA for the CDR3: TGTGCCAGCAGCCCGAACACACATCAGGACGCCTCCTACGAGCAGTACTTC. The chain combines TRBV11-3 with TRBJ2-7; D remains unclear. Germline V gives CDR1 SGHNT, CDR2 YENEEA. CDR3 length: 17 residues. V gave up 5 bases and J gave up 0 bases, with 20 bases separating them.

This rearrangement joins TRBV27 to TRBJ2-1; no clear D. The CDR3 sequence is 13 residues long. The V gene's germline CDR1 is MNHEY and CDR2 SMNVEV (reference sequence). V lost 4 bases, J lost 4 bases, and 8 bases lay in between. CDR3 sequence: CASSSGLYNEQFF. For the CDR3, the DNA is TGTGCCAGCAGTTCGGGCCTTTACAATGAGCAGTTCTTC.

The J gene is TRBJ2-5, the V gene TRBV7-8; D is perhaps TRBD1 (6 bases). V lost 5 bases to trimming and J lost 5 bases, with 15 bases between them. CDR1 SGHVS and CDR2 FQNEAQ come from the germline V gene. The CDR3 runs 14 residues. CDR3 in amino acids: CASSLNRVRETQYF. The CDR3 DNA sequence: TGTGCCAGCAGCCTCAACAGGGTTAGGGAGACCCAGTACTTC.

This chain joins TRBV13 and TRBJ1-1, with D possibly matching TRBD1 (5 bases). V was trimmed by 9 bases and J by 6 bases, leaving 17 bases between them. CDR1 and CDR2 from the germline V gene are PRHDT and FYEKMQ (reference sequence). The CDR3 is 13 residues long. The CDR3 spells CASRSSGRPEAFF. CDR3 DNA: TGTGCCAGTCGGAGCTCAGGGCGGCCTGAAGCTTTCTTT. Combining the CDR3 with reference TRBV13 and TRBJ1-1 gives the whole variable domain AAGVIQSPRHLIKEKRETATLKCYPIPRHDTVYWYQQGPGQDPQFLISFYEKMQSDKGSIPDRFSAQQFSDYHSELNMSSLELGDSALYFCASRSSGRPEAFFGQGTRLTVV.

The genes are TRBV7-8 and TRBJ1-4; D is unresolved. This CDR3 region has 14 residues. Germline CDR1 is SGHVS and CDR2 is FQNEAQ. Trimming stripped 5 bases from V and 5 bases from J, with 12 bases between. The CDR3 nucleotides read TGTGCCAGCAGCACCCTTGACCCAAATGAAAAACTGTTTTTT. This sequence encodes CASSTLDPNEKLFF.

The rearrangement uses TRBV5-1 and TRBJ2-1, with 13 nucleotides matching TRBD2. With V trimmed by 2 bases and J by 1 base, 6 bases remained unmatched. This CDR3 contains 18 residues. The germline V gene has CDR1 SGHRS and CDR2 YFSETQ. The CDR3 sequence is CASSLGLAGAGSYNEQFF. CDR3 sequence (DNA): TGCGCCAGCAGCTTAGGACTAGCGGGGGCCGGATCCTACAATGAGCAGTTCTTC.

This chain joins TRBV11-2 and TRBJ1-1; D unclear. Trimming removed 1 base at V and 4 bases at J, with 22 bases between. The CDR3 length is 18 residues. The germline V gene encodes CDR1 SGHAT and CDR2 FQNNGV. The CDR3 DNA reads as TGTGCCAGCAGCTTAGGCTACAGACCAGCGGGCTTGATCACTGAAGCTTTCTTT. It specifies CASSLGYRPAGLITEAFF.

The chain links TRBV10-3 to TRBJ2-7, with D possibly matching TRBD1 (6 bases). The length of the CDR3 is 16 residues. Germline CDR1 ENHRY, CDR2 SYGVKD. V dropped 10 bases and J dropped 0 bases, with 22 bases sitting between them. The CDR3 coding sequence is TGTGCCACCTCCGAGTACAGGGAATTTATCTCCTACGAGCAGTACTTC. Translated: CATSEYREFISYEQYF.

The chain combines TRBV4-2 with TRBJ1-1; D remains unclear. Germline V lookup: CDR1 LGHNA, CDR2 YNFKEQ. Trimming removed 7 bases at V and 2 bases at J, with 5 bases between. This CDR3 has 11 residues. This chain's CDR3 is CASKTNTEAFF. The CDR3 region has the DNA TGTGCCAGCAAGACAAACACTGAAGCTTTCTTT.

Written as DNA, the CDR3 is TGTGCCAGCAGCTGGACAGGGGGCAGGGATAATGAAAAACTGTTTTTT. Protein sequence: CASSWTGGRDNEKLFF. The chain links TRBV13 to TRBJ1-4; TRBD1 matches at 11 bases. Germline trimming cut 4 bases from V and 4 bases from J; bases unmatched to any gene: 5. The CDR3 sequence is 16 residues long. Germline V gene data show CDR1 as PRHDT and CDR2 as FYEKMQ (reference sequence).

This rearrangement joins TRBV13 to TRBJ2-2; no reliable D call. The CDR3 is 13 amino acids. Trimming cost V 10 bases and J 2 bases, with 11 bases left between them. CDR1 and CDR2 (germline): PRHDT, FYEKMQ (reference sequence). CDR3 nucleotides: TGTGCCACAGACCGGGCCAACACCGGGGAGCTGTTTTTT. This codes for CATDRANTGELFF.

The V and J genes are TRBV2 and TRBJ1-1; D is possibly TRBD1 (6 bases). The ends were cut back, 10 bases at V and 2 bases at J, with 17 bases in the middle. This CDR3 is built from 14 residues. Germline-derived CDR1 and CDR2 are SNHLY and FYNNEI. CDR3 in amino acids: CATHRTEANTEAFF. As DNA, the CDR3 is TGTGCCACCCACAGGACAGAAGCCAACACTGAAGCTTTCTTT.

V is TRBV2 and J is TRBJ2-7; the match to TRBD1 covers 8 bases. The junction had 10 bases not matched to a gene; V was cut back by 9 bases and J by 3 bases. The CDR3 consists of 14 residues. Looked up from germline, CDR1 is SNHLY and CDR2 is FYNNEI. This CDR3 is CASTHPDRVYEQYF. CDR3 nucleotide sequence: TGTGCCAGTACACACCCGGACAGGGTCTACGAGCAGTACTTC.

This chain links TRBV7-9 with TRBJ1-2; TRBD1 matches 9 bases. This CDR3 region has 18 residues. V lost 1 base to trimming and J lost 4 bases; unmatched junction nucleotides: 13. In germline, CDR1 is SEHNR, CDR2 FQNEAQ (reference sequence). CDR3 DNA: TGTGCCAGCAGCTTAGTCGGACAGGGGCCCCACGAAGGCTATGGCTACACCTTC. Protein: CASSLVGQGPHEGYGYTF.

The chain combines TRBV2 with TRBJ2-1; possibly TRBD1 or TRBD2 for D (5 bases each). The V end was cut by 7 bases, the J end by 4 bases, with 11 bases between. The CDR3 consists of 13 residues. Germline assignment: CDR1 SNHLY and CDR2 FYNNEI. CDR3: CASTPEGYNEQFF. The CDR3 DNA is TGTGCCAGCACCCCCGAGGGGTACAATGAGCAGTTCTTC. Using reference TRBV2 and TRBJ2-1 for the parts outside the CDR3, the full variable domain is EPEVTQTPSHQVTQMGQEVILRCVPISNHLYFYWYRQILGQKVEFLVSFYNNEISEKSEIFDDQFSVERPDGSNFTLKIRSTKLEDSAMYFCASTPEGYNEQFFGPGTRLTVL.

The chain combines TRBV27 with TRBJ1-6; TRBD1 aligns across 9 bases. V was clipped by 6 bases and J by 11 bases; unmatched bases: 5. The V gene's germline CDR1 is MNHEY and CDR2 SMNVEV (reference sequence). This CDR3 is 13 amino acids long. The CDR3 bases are TGTGCCAGCAGACAGGGGGCGGATCCACCCCTCCACTTT. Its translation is CASRQGADPPLHF.

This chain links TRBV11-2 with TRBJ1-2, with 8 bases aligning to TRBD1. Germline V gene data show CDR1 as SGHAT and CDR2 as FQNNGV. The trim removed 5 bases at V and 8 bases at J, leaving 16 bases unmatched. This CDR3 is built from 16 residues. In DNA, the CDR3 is TGTGCCAGCAGCCTCCAGGGGGCGAATCTTGTAAAAGGCTACACCTTC. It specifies CASSLQGANLVKGYTF. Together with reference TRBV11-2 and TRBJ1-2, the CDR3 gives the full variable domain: EAGVAQSPRYKIIEKRQSVAFWCNPISGHATLYWYQQILGQGPKLLIQFQNNGVVDDSQLPKDRFSAERLKGVDSTLKIQPAKLEDSAVYLCASSLQGANLVKGYTFGSGTRLTVV.

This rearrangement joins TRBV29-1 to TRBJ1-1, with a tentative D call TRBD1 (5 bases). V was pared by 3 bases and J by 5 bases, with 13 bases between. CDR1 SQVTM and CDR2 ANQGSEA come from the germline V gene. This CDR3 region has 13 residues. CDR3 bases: TGCAGCGTTGATATTGGGGGAGGAACTGAAGCTTTCTTT. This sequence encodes CSVDIGGGTEAFF.

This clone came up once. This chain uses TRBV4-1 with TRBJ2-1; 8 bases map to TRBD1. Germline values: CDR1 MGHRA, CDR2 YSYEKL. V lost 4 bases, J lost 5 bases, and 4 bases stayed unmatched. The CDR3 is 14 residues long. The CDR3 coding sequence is TGCGCCAGCAGCCCGGACAGGGTAGACAATGAGCAGTTCTTC. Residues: CASSPDRVDNEQFF.

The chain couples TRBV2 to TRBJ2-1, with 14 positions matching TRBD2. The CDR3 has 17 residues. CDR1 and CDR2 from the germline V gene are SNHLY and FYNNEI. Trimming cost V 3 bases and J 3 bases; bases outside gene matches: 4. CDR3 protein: CASSEGTSGGIYNEQFF. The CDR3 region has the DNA TGTGCCAGCAGTGAGGGGACTAGCGGGGGCATCTACAATGAGCAGTTCTTC. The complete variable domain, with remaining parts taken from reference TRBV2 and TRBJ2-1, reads EPEVTQTPSHQVTQMGQEVILRCVPISNHLYFYWYRQILGQKVEFLVSFYNNEISEKSEIFDDQFSVERPDGSNFTLKIRSTKLEDSAMYFCASSEGTSGGIYNEQFFGPGTRLTVL.

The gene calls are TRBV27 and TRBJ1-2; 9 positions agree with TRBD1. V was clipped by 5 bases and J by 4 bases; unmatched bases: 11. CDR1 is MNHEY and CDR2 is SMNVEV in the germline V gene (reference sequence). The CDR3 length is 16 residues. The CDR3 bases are TGTGCCAGCAGTCCAGGACAGGGGACTATTATCTATGGCTACACCTTC. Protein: CASSPGQGTIIYGYTF.

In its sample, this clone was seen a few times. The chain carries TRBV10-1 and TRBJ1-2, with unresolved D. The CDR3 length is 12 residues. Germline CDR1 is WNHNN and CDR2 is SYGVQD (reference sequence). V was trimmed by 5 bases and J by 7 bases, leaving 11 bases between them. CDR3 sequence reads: CASSPQGRGYTF. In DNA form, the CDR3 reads TGCGCCAGCAGTCCGCAAGGACGTGGCTACACCTTC.

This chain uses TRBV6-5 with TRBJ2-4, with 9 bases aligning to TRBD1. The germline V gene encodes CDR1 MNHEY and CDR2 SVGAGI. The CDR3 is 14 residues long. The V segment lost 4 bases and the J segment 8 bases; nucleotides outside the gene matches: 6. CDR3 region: CASSLYRGQDIQYF. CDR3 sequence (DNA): TGTGCCAGCAGTTTGTACAGGGGGCAGGACATTCAGTACTTC.

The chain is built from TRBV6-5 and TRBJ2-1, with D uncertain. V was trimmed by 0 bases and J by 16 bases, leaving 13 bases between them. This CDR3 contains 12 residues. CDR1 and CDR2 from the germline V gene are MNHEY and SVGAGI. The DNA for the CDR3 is TGTGCCAGCAGTTACTCATCGAGAGAGCTATTCTTC. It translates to CASSYSSRELFF.

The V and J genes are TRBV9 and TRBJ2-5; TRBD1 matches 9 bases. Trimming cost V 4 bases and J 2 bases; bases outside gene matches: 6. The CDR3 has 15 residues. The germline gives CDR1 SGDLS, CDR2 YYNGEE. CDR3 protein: CASSPRDRDQETQYF. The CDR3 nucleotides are TGTGCCAGCAGCCCCCGGGACAGGGATCAAGAGACCCAGTACTTC.

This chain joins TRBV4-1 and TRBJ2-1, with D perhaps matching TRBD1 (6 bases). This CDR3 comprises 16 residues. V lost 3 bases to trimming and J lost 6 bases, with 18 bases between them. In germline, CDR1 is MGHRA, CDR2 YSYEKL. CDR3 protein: CASSHSDTGLRNEQFF. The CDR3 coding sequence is TGCGCCAGCAGCCATTCGGACACAGGGTTGCGCAATGAGCAGTTCTTC.

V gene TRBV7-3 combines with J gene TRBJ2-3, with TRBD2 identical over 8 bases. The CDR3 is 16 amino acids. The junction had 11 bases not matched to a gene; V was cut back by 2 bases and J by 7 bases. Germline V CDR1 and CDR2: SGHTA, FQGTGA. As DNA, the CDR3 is TGTGCCAGCAGCTTACACAACGGGGGGGCCCGTCATACGCAGTATTTT. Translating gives CASSLHNGGARHTQYF.

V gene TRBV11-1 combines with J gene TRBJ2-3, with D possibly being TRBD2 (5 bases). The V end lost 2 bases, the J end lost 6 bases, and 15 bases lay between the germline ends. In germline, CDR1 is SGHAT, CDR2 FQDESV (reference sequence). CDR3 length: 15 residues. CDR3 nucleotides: TGTGCCAGCAGCTTACCCCGTTTGTCGGGGGATACGCAGTATTTT. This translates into CASSLPRLSGDTQYF.

The CDR3 bases are TGTGCCAGCAGCTTGGGAACAGGGGGCTATTACGAGCAGTACTTC. This gives the protein CASSLGTGGYYEQYF. This chain uses TRBV5-8 with TRBJ2-7, with 9 bases that match TRBD1. Germline loops: CDR1 SGHTS, CDR2 YDEGEE. Trimming removed 0 bases from V and 4 bases from J; junction bases left unmatched: 5. CDR3 length equals 15 residues.

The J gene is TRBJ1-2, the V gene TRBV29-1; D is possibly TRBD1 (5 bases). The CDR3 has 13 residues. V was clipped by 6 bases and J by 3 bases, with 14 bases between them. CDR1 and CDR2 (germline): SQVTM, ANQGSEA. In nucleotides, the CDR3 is TGCAGCGTAACCGCCCGGGGGGACTATGGCTACACCTTC. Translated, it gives CSVTARGDYGYTF. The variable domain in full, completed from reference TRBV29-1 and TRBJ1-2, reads SAVISQKPSRDICQRGTSLTIQCQVDSQVTMMFWYRQQPGQSLTLIATANQGSEATYESGFVIDKFPISRPNLTFSTLTVSNMSPEDSSIYLCSVTARGDYGYTFGSGTRLTVV.